This TCR beta chain was found in a study of blood T cell repertoires in COVID-19. This CDR3 spans 13 amino acids. Per germline, CDR1 MDHEN and CDR2 SYDVKM. The V gene lost 5 bases and the J gene lost 6 bases, with 14 bases spanning the gap. Sequenced by immunoSEQ multiplex PCR; TCRdb stores in-frame clones only, minus some. The sample records 150,000 or so clones, around 85% being singletons. Sequencing used peripheral blood. This clonotype originated in a woman in her fifties or sixties with acute or convalescent COVID-19. The chain uses TRBV28 and TRBJ2-7; TRBD1 is a possible D gene (6 bases). The CDR3 region is CASSIPQGFEQYV. The DNA of the CDR3 is TGTGCCAGCAGTATCCCACAGGGCTTCGAGCAGTACGTC.